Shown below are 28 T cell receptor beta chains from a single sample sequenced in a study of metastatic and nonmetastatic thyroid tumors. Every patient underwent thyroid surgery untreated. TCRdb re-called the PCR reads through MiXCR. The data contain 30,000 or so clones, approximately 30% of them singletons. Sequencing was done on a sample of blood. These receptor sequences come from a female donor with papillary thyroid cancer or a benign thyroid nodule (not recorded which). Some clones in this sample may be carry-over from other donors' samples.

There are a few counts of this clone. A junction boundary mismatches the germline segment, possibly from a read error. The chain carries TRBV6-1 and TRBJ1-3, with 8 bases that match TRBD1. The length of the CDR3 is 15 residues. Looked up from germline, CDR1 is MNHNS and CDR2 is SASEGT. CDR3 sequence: CASGWGQASGNTIYF. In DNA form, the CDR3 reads TGTGCCAGCGGGTGGGGACAGGCCTCTGGAAACACTATATATTTT.

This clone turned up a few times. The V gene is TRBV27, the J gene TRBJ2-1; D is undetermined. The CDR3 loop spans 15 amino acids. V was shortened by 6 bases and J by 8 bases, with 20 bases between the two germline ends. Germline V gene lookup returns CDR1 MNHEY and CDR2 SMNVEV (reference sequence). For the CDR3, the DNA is TGTGCCAGCAGCATGGAAGTAAGCCCCCTCTATGAGCAGTTCTTC. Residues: CASSMEVSPLYEQFF.

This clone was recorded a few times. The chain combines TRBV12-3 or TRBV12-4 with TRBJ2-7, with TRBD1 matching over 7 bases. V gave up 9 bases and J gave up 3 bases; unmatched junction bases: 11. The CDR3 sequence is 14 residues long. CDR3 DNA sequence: TGTGCCAGACGTCGGGGCACAGGGGACTACGAGCAGTACTTC. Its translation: CARRRGTGDYEQYF.

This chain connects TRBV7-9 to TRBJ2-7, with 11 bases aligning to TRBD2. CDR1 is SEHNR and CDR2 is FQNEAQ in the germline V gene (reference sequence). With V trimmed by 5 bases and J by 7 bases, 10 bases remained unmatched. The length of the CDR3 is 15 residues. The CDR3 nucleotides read TGTGCCAGCAGCATAACTAGCGGGAGAGCAAGGGAGCAGTACTTC. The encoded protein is CASSITSGRAREQYF.

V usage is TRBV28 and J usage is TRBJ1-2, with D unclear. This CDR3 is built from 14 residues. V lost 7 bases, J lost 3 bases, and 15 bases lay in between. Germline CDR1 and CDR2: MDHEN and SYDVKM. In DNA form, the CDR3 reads TGTGCCAGCAAAAGGGCGGGAGAGGACTATGGCTACACCTTC. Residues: CASKRAGEDYGYTF.

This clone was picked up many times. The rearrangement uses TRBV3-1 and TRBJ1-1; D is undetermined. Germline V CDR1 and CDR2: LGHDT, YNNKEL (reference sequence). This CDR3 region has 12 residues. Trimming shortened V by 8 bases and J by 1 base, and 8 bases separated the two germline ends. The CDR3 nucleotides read TGTGCCAGCCGCAACCCGAACACTGAAGCTTTCTTT. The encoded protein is CASRNPNTEAFF.

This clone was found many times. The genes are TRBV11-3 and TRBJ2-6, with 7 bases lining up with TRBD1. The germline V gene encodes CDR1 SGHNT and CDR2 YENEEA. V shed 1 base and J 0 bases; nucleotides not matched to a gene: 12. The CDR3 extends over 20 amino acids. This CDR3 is CASSLVRTGQLISGANVLTF. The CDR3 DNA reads TGTGCCAGCAGCTTAGTTAGAACGGGACAGTTAATCTCTGGGGCCAACGTCCTGACTTTC.

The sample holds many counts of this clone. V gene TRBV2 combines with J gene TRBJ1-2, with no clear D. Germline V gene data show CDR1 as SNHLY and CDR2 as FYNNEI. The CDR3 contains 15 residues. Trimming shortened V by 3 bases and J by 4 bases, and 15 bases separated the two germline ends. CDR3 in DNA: TGTGCCAGCAGTGACCAACCACTTATCCGCTATGGCTACACCTTC. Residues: CASSDQPLIRYGYTF.

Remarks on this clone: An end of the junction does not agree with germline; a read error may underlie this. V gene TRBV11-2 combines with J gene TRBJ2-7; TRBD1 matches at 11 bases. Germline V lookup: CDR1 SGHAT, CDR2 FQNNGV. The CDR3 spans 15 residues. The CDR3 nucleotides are TGTGCCATCAGCCTTGGGACAGGGGGTGGTTACGAGCAGTACTTC. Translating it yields CAISLGTGGGYEQYF.

The CDR3 sequence: CAISESNSSKSTDTQYF. The CDR3 DNA reads as TGTGCCATCAGTGAGTCTAATAGCTCTAAAAGCACAGATACGCAGTATTTT. This chain links TRBV10-3 with TRBJ2-3; D remains unclear. Germline V gives CDR1 ENHRY, CDR2 SYGVKD. Trimming removed 0 bases from V and 0 bases from J, with 13 bases in between. The CDR3 covers 17 residues.

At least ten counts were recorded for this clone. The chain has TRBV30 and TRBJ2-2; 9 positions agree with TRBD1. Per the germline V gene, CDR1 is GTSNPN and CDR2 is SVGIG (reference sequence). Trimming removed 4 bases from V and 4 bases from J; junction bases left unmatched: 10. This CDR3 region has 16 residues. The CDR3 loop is CAWTIWDRVGTGELFF. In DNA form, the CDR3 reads TGTGCCTGGACCATTTGGGACAGGGTGGGCACCGGGGAGCTGTTTTTT.

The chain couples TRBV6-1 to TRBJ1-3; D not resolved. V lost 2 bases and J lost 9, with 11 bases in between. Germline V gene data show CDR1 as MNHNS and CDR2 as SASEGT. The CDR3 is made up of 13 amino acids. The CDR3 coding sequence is TGTGCCAGCAGTGAACAAGTCCGGGGCACCATATATTTT. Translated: CASSEQVRGTIYF.

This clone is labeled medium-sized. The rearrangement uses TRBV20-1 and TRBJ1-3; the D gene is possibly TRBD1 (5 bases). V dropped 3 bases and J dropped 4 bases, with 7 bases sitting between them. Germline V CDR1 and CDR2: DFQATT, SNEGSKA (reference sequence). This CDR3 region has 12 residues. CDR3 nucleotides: TGCAGTGCTAGTCGACAGGGAAACACCATATATTTT. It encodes CSASRQGNTIYF.

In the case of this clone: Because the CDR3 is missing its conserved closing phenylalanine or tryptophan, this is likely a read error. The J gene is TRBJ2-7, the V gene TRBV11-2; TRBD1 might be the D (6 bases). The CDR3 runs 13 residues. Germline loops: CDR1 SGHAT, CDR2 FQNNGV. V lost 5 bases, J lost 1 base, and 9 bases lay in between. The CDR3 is CASSRTESYEQYL. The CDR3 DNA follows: TGTGCCAGCAGCCGGACAGAGTCCTACGAGCAGTACCTC.

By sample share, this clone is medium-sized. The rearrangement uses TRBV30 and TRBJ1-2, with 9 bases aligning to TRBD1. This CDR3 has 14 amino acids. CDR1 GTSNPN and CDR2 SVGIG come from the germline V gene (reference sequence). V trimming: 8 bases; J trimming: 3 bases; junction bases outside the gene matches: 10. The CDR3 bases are TGTGCCCTTCCCGAGGGACAGGGAGACTATGGCTACACCTTC. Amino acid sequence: CALPEGQGDYGYTF.

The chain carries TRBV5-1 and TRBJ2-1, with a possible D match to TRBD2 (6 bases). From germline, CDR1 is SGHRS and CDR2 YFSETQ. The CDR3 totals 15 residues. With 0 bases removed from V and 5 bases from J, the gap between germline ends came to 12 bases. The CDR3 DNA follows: TGCGCCAGCAGCTTGGAGGCGGGACCCCACAATGAGCAGTTCTTC. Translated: CASSLEAGPHNEQFF.

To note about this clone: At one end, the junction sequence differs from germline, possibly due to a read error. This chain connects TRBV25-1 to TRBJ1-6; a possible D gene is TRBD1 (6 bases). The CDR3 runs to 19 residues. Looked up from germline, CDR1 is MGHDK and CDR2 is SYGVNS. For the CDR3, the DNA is TGTGCCAGGGAAGTCGGGACGGGACAAATATTCTCCTATAATTCACCCCTCAACTTT. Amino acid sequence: CAREVGTGQIFSYNSPLNF. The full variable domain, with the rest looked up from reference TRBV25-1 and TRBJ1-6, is EADIYQTPRYLVIGTGKKITLECSQTMGHDKMYWYQQDPGMELHLIHYSYGVNSTEKGDLSSESTVSRIRTEHFPLTLESARPSHTSQYLCAREVGTGQIFSYNSPLNFGNGTRLTVT.

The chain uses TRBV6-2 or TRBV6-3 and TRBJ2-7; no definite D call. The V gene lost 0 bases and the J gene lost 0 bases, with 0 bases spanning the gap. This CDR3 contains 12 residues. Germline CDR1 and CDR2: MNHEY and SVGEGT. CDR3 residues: CASSYSSYEQYF. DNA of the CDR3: TGTGCCAGCAGTTACTCCTCCTACGAGCAGTACTTC.

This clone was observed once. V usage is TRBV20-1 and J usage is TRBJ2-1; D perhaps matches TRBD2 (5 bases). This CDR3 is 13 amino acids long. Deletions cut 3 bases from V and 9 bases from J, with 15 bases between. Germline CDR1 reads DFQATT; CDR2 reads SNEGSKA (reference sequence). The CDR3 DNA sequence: TGCAGTGCTAGTACCGAGTCCCGGGGTGAGCAGTTCTTC. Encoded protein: CSASTESRGEQFF.

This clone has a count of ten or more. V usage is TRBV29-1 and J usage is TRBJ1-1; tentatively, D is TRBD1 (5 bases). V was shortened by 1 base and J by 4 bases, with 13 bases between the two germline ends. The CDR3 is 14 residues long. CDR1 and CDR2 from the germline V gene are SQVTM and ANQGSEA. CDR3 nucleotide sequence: TGCAGCGTTGAAGCCTTGACAGAGGGCACTGAAGCTTTCTTT. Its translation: CSVEALTEGTEAFF. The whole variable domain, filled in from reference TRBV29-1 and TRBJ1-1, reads SAVISQKPSRDICQRGTSLTIQCQVDSQVTMMFWYRQQPGQSLTLIATANQGSEATYESGFVIDKFPISRPNLTFSTLTVSNMSPEDSSIYLCSVEALTEGTEAFFGQGTRLTVV.

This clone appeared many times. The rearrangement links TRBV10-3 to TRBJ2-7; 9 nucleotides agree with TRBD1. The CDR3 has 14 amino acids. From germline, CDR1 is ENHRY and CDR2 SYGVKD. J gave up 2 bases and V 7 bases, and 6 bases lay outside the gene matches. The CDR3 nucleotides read TGTGCCATCATGAAGGACAGGGGCACCTACGAGCAGTACTTC. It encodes CAIMKDRGTYEQYF.

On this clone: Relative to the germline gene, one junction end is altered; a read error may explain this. The CDR3 loop reads CASSLRQWDSYNEQLF. DNA for the CDR3: TGCGCCAGCAGCTTGCGCCAGTGGGACTCCTACAATGAGCAGCTCTTC. The chain uses TRBV5-1 and TRBJ2-1; a possible D gene is TRBD2 (6 bases). Per the germline V gene, CDR1 is SGHRS and CDR2 is YFSETQ. This CDR3 region has 16 residues.

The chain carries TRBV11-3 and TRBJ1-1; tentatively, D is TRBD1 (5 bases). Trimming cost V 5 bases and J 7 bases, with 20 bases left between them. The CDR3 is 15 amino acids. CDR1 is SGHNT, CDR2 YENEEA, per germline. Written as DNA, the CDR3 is TGTGCCAGCAGCATCCATACTGGGGGAGGATATGAAGCTTTCTTT. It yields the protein CASSIHTGGGYEAFF.

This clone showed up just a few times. CDR3 in DNA: TGTGCCAGCAGTACGCTCAGGGGCGGTAAGAATGAAAAACTGTTTTTT. Protein: CASSTLRGGKNEKLFF. The chain links TRBV12-3 or TRBV12-4 to TRBJ1-4; TRBD1 might be the D (6 bases). CDR3 length: 16 residues. V was clipped by 5 bases and J by 5 bases, with 18 bases between them.

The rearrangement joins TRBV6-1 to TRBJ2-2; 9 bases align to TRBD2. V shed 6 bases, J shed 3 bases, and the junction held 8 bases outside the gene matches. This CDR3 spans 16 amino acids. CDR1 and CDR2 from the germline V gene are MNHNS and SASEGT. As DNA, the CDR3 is TGTGCCAGCAGAAAAAAAAGCGGGGGGCACACCGGGGAGCTGTTTTTT. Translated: CASRKKSGGHTGELFF.

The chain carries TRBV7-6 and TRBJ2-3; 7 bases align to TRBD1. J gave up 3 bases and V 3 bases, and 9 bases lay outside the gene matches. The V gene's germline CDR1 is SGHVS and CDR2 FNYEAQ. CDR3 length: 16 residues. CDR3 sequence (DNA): TGTGCCAGCAGCTTGTCAGGGGACAGCCATACAGATACGCAGTATTTT. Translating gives CASSLSGDSHTDTQYF.

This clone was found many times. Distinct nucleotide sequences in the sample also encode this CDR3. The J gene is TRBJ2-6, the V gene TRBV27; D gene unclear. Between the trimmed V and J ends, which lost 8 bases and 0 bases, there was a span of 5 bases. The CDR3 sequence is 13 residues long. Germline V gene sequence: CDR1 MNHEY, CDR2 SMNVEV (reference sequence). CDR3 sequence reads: CASSISGANVLTF. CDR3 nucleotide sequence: TGTGCCAGCTCTATCTCTGGGGCCAACGTCCTGACTTTC. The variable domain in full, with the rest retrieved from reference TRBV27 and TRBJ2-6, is EAQVTQNPRYLITVTGKKLTVTCSQNMNHEYMSWYRQDPGLGLRQIYYSMNVEVTDKGDVPEGYKVSRKEKRNFPLILESPSPNQTSLYFCASSISGANVLTFGAGSRLTVL.

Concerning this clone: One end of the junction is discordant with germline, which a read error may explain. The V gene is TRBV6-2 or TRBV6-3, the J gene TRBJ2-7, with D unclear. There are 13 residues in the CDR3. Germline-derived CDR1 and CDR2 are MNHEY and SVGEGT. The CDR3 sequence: CTSSFRHGYEQYF. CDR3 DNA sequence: TGTACCAGCAGTTTCCGACATGGCTACGAGCAGTACTTC.